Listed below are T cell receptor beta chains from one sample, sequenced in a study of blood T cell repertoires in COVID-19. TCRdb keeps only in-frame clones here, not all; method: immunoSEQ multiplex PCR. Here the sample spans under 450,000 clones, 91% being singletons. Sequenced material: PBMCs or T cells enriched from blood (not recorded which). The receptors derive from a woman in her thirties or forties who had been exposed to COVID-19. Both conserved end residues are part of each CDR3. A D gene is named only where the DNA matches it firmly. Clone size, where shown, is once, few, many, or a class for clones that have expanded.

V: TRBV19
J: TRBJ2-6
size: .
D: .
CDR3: CASSIRSPGGNVLTF
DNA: TGTGCCAGTAGTATCAGGTCCCCCGGCGGGAACGTCCTGACTTTC

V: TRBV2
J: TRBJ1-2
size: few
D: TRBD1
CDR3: CASGNRGPHGYTF
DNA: TGTGCCAGCGGCAACAGGGGTCCTCATGGCTACACCTTC

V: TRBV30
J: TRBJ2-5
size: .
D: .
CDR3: CAWSVGGQETQYF
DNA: TGTGCCTGGAGTGTAGGAGGGCAAGAGACCCAGTACTTC

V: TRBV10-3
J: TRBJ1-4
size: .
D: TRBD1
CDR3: CAIGGQGGEKLFF
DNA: TGTGCCATCGGGGGACAGGGAGGTGAAAAACTGTTTTTT

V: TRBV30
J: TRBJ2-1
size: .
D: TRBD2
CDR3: CAWSNGLAANYNEQFF
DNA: TGTGCCTGGAGTAACGGACTAGCGGCAAACTACAATGAGCAGTTCTTC

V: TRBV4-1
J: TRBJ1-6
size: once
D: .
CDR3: CASSLIRTDNSPLHF
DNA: TGCGCCAGCAGCCTTATCAGGACAGACAATTCACCCCTCCACTTT

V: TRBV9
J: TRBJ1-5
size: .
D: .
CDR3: CASSVVLGRWQSQHF
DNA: TGTGCCAGCAGCGTAGTTCTGGGCAGATGGCAGTCCCAGCATTTT

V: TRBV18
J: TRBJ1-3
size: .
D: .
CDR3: CASSPFSSGGNTIYF
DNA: TGTGCCAGCTCACCTTTTTCGTCAGGTGGAAACACCATATATTTT

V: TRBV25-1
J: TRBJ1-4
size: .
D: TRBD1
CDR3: CASSDRVWEKLFF
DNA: TGTGCCAGCAGCGACAGGGTGTGGGAAAAACTGTTTTTT

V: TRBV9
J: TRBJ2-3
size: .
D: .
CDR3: CASSLPGGSTDTQYF
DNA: TGTGCCAGCAGCCTTCCCGGCGGGAGCACAGATACGCAGTATTTT

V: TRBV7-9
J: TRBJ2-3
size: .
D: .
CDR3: CASSPAFGGSTDTQYF
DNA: TGTGCCAGCAGCCCCGCCTTTGGCGGTAGCACAGATACGCAGTATTTT

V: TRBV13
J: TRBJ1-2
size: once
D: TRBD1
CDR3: CASRLRDRGGWGGYTF
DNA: TGTGCCAGCAGGCTCCGGGACAGGGGCGGTTGGGGTGGCTACACCTTC

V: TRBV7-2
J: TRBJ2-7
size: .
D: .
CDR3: CASSFSTGLVNEQYF
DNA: TGTGCCAGCAGCTTCTCCACAGGGTTGGTCAACGAGCAGTACTTC

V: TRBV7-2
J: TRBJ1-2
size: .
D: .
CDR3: CASSSNFRGNGYTF
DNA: TGTGCCAGCAGCTCTAATTTCAGGGGAAATGGCTACACCTTC

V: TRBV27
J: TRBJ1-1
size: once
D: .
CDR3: CASSFSPSGGRNTEAFF
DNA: TGTGCCAGCAGCTTCAGCCCGAGCGGGGGGAGGAACACTGAAGCTTTCTTT

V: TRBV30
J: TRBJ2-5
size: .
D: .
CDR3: CAWSGGVFQETQYF
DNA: TGTGCCTGGAGTGGCGGGGTCTTCCAAGAGACCCAGTACTTC

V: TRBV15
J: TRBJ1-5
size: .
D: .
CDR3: CATSRGGGGGQPQHF
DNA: TGTGCCACCAGCAGGGGGGGCGGGGGAGGACAGCCCCAGCATTTT

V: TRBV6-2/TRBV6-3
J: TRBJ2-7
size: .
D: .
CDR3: CASSSSGLTYEQYF
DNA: TGTGCCAGCAGTTCGTCGGGACTTACCTACGAGCAGTACTTC

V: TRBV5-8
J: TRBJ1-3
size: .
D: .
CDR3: CASSFPARSGNTIYF
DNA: TGTGCCAGCAGCTTCCCAGCGAGATCTGGAAACACCATATATTTT

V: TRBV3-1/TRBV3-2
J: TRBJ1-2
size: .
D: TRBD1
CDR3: CASSRTGGRMFSGYTF
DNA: TGTGCCAGCAGCCGGACAGGGGGGAGAATGTTCTCTGGCTACACCTTC

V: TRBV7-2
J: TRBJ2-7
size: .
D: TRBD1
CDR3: CASSKDRFYEQYF
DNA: TGTGCCAGCAGCAAGGACAGGTTCTACGAGCAGTACTTC

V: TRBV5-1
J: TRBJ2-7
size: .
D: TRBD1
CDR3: CASSLEDRDYEQYF
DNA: TGCGCCAGCAGCTTGGAGGACAGGGACTACGAGCAGTACTTC

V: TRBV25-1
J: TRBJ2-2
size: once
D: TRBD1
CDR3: CASRQGQGNTGELFF
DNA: TGTGCCAGCCGTCAGGGACAGGGGAACACCGGGGAGCTGTTTTTT

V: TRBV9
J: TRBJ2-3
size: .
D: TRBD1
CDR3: CASSIRTGGGTDTQYF
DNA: TGTGCCAGCAGCATTCGGACAGGGGGTGGCACAGATACGCAGTATTTT

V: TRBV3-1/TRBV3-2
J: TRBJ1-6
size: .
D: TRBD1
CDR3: CASSLDRGNSPLHF
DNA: TGTGCCAGCAGCCTTGACAGGGGTAATTCACCCCTCCACTTT

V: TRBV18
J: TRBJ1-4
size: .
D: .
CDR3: CASSPRMKQGLGEKLFF
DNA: TGTGCCAGCTCACCACGAATGAAACAGGGTTTAGGTGAAAAACTGTTTTTT

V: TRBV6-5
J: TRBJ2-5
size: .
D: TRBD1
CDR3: CASSYARGRKTQYF
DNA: TGTGCCAGCAGTTATGCTAGGGGGCGGAAGACCCAGTACTTC

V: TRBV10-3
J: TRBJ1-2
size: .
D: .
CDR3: CAISDSNYGYTF
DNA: TGTGCCATCAGTGACTCTAACTATGGCTACACCTTC

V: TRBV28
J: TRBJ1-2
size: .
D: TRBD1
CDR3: CASSPTGVRISDGYTF
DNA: TGTGCCAGCAGTCCGACAGGGGTCCGAATTTCGGATGGCTACACCTTC

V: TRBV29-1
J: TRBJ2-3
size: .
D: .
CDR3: CSVVLRADTQYF
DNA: TGCAGCGTTGTGCTGAGAGCCGATACGCAGTATTTT